The source of this TCR beta chain is a study of cytomegalovirus exposure and HLA in healthy donors. The PCR made use of 60 Vbeta and 13 Jbeta primers. TCRdb keeps only in-frame clones here, not all; method: immunoSEQ multiplex PCR. The table includes over 150,000 clones, 79% detected once. This clone was detected only once. Germline V lookup: CDR1 SGHVS, CDR2 FNYEAQ. Deletions cut 2 bases from V and 0 bases from J, with 4 bases between. The CDR3 is 13 residues long. The sequenced material came from PBMCs. The genes are TRBV7-6 and TRBJ1-1, with no clear D. The sequence was collected from a woman under 30 in good health and CMV-seronegative. The CDR3 bases are TGTGCCAGCAGCTTATTAGTGAACACTGAAGCTTTCTTT. This translates into CASSLLVNTEAFF.